This T cell receptor beta chain was identified in a study of cytotoxic CD8 clonotypes in ibrutinib-treated CLL. Assay: immunoSEQ multiplex PCR; the TCRdb copy retains only in-frame clones and omits some. The sample contains 70,000 to 80,000 clones, over 80% of which appear only once. V was cut by 5 bases and J by 0 bases, with 8 bases left in between. The germline gives CDR1 GTSNPN, CDR2 SVGIG (reference sequence). The CDR3 totals 13 residues. The V gene is TRBV30, the J gene TRBJ1-3; no firm D call. Sample: PBMCs, taken after 24 months of ibrutinib treatment. This TCR was sampled from a human donor with chronic lymphocytic leukemia. CDR3 amino acids: CAWGLLSGNTIYF. The DNA for the CDR3 is TGTGCCTGGGGGTTGCTCTCTGGAAACACCATATATTTT.